Shown below are 30 T cell receptor beta chains from a single sample sequenced in a study of beta chain features in type 1 diabetes. Reverse transcribing all isolated RNA meant expressed TCRB transcripts were sequenced. Assay used: immunoSEQ multiplex PCR; TCRdb lists only in-frame clones, some missing. The top ten clones hold roughly 0.035% of a sample with 400,000 to 450,000 clones, approximately 15% of them seen once. Sequencing was done on a sample of naive CD4+ T cells from blood. Receptor source: a man younger than 45 in good health.

The genes are TRBV4-2 and TRBJ2-5, with 11 positions matching TRBD2. The CDR3 consists of 17 residues. V lost 0 bases and J lost 4; bases outside the gene matches: 7. Germline CDR1 and CDR2: LGHNA and YNFKEQ. CDR3 amino acids: CASSQDFSSGRRETQYF. CDR3 bases: TGTGCCAGCAGCCAAGATTTCTCTAGCGGGAGGCGAGAGACCCAGTACTTC.

This clone turned up a few times. This rearrangement joins TRBV5-4 to TRBJ2-1, with D uncertain. Germline assignment: CDR1 SGHNT and CDR2 YYREEE (reference sequence). The CDR3 covers 16 residues. Trimming pared 0 bases from V and 0 bases from J, leaving 10 bases between. CDR3 nucleotides: TGTGCCAGCAGCTTGGTCGGCGTTATCTCCTACAATGAGCAGTTCTTC. It specifies CASSLVGVISYNEQFF.

The CDR3 protein is CASSPKRTENYEQYF. CDR3 sequence (DNA): TGTGCCAGCAGCCCGAAGAGGACAGAGAACTACGAGCAGTACTTC. This chain connects TRBV7-8 to TRBJ2-7; D possibly corresponds to TRBD1 (6 bases). V dropped 5 bases and J dropped 3 bases, with 17 bases sitting between them. Germline CDR1 SGHVS, CDR2 FQNEAQ. CDR3 size: 15 residues.

J is TRBJ1-1 and V is TRBV6-5; D not certain. Germline CDR1 is MNHEY and CDR2 is SVGAGI. There are 14 residues in the CDR3. V lost 7 bases, J lost 0 bases, and 12 bases lay in between. The CDR3 sequence: CASNIRRMNTEAFF. In DNA form, the CDR3 reads TGTGCCAGCAACATACGGAGAATGAACACTGAAGCTTTCTTT.

This CDR3 reads CASSPGGGYGYTF. The CDR3 region has the DNA TGTGCCAGCTCACCGGGAGGGGGCTATGGCTACACCTTC. The J gene is TRBJ1-2, the V gene TRBV18; D perhaps matches TRBD1 (6 bases). The CDR3 is 13 amino acids. The V end was cut by 3 bases, the J end by 4 bases, with 9 bases between. Germline loops: CDR1 KGHSH, CDR2 LQKENI.

The chain links TRBV10-2 to TRBJ1-5; D uncertain. Germline CDR1 and CDR2: WSHSY and SAAADI. This CDR3 contains 14 residues. V lost 4 bases and J 9 bases, leaving 16 bases between the germline ends. The CDR3 sequence is CASSGVDPGRPQHF. CDR3 coding DNA: TGCGCCAGCAGTGGGGTGGATCCCGGGAGGCCCCAGCATTTT.

The rearrangement links TRBV4-1 to TRBJ2-7; the D gene is possibly TRBD1 (6 bases). In germline, CDR1 is MGHRA, CDR2 YSYEKL. This CDR3 spans 12 amino acids. Deletions cut 2 bases from V and 13 bases from J, with 15 bases between. The CDR3 reads CASSQYGQSPYF. The CDR3 DNA is TGCGCCAGCAGCCAATATGGACAGTCCCCATACTTC.

The chain has TRBV5-1 and TRBJ2-5; TRBD1 agrees at 10 bases. Trimming at V came to 4 bases and at J to 3 bases, leaving 3 bases not matched to a gene. In germline, CDR1 is SGHRS, CDR2 YFSETQ. The CDR3 runs to 14 residues. CDR3 in DNA: TGCGCCAGCAGCCCCGGACAGGGGGAAGAGACCCAGTACTTC. As protein: CASSPGQGEETQYF.

The rearrangement links TRBV28 to TRBJ2-7; 9 bases match TRBD1. The CDR3 sequence is 16 residues long. Germline V lookup: CDR1 MDHEN, CDR2 SYDVKM. The CDR3 region has the DNA TGTGCCAGCAGGGAAGGGGGACAGGGAATCTCCGACGAGCAGTACGTC. It yields the protein CASREGGQGISDEQYV.

The V call is TRBV13, the J call TRBJ2-3; unclear D gene. The CDR3 is made up of 12 amino acids. Trimming left V 1 base short and J 8 bases short, with 7 bases between. CDR1 and CDR2 (germline): PRHDT, FYEKMQ (reference sequence). The CDR3 DNA reads TGTGCCAGCAGCTTAGTGAAGGGTACGCAGTATTTT. As protein: CASSLVKGTQYF. The full variable domain, completed using reference TRBV13 and TRBJ2-3, is AAGVIQSPRHLIKEKRETATLKCYPIPRHDTVYWYQQGPGQDPQFLISFYEKMQSDKGSIPDRFSAQQFSDYHSELNMSSLELGDSALYFCASSLVKGTQYFGPGTRLTVL.

This clone was observed a few times. The J gene is TRBJ1-5, the V gene TRBV30; no reliable D call. Trimming pared 2 bases from V and 2 bases from J, leaving 16 bases between. The CDR3 consists of 16 residues. CDR1 and CDR2 from the germline V gene are GTSNPN and SVGIG (reference sequence). The DNA for the CDR3 is TGTGCCTGGAGTTCTGCCCACTTTCTGCGCAATCAGCCCCAGCATTTT. This codes for CAWSSAHFLRNQPQHF.

The CDR3 DNA reads as TGTGCCAGCAGATATGACTACGAGCAGTACTTC. It specifies CASRYDYEQYF. The chain is built from TRBV27 and TRBJ2-7; no clear D gene. Per germline, CDR1 MNHEY and CDR2 SMNVEV (reference sequence). This CDR3 contains 11 residues. V was pared by 6 bases and J by 3 bases, with 6 bases between.

The chain employs TRBV7-9 and TRBJ2-7; maybe TRBD2 (5 bases). CDR3 length equals 16 residues. Germline CDR1 SEHNR, CDR2 FQNEAQ (reference sequence). V gave up 0 bases and J gave up 0 bases, with 12 bases separating them. CDR3 sequence: CASSLALSGRSYEQYF. The CDR3 DNA reads as TGTGCCAGCAGCTTAGCGCTAAGCGGACGCTCCTACGAGCAGTACTTC.

The chain links TRBV23-1 to TRBJ1-2; no clear D gene. TRBV23-1 is known as an ORF, though its function is uncertain. This CDR3 comprises 16 residues. Deletions cut 1 base from V and 2 bases from J, with 14 bases between. CDR3 protein: CASSQWTDHQNYGYTF. DNA for the CDR3: TGCGCCAGCAGTCAATGGACGGACCACCAAAACTATGGCTACACCTTC.

This clone has more than one count but fewer than ten. The CDR3 region has the DNA TGTGCCAGCAGTGATCCCCGGCGCACAGATACGCAGTATTTT. This translates into CASSDPRRTDTQYF. The chain employs TRBV25-1 and TRBJ2-3, with D hard to call. Germline CDR1 MGHDK, CDR2 SYGVNS. The V and J ends lost 3 bases and 1 base respectively, with 8 bases between them. CDR3 size: 14 residues.

The CDR3 DNA follows: TGCAGCGAAAGGACAGGATATGGCTACACCTTC. It codes for CSERTGYGYTF. V usage is TRBV29-1 and J usage is TRBJ1-2; 7 bases map to TRBD1. V lost 7 bases to trimming and J lost 5 bases; unmatched junction nucleotides: 4. CDR1 and CDR2 (germline): SQVTM, ANQGSEA. The CDR3 is 11 residues long.

This sequence joins TRBV5-1 and TRBJ1-6, with TRBD1 matching 8 bases. V was pared by 3 bases and J by 8 bases, with 4 bases of the junction left unmatched. This CDR3 is 14 amino acids long. The germline CDR1 and CDR2 sequences are SGHRS and YFSETQ. As DNA, the CDR3 is TGCGCCAGCAGCTGGGGACAGGCGGATTCACCCCTCCACTTT. Its protein is CASSWGQADSPLHF. The whole variable domain, filled in from reference TRBV5-1 and TRBJ1-6, reads KAGVTQTPRYLIKTRGQQVTLSCSPISGHRSVSWYQQTPGQGLQFLFEYFSETQRNKGNFPGRFSGRQFSNSRSEMNVSTLELGDSALYLCASSWGQADSPLHFGNGTRLTVT.

The rearrangement links TRBV10-3 to TRBJ2-2; 15 bases are shared with TRBD2. Germline CDR1 ENHRY, CDR2 SYGVKD. The V segment lost 6 bases and the J segment 1 base; nucleotides outside the gene matches: 6. CDR3 length: 18 residues. CDR3 in DNA: TGTGCCATCAGGGGACTAGCGGGAGGCCAGAGGAACACCGGGGAGCTGTTTTTT. Translating gives CAIRGLAGGQRNTGELFF.

This CDR3 is CASSLGLPAETQYF. DNA of the CDR3: TGTGCCAGCAGCTTAGGACTTCCAGCCGAGACCCAGTACTTC. This chain connects TRBV7-8 to TRBJ2-5; unclear D gene. The CDR3 sequence is 14 residues long. V lost 1 base and J lost 5, with 11 bases in between. CDR1 is SGHVS and CDR2 is FQNEAQ in the germline V gene.

This clone was recorded a few times. The junction and the germline gene differ at one end; a read error may be behind it. This CDR3 is CASSLANARLF. The CDR3 region has the DNA TGTGCCAGCAGCTTAGCCAATGCGAGACTCTTC. The chain uses TRBV11-3 and TRBJ2-1; D ambiguous. Germline V CDR1 and CDR2: SGHNT, YENEEA. This CDR3 is 11 amino acids long.

V and J are TRBV7-2 and TRBJ2-7, with D maybe TRBD2 (6 bases). The CDR3 runs to 15 residues. Germline lookup yields CDR1 SGHTA and CDR2 FQGNSA. The V end lost 0 bases, the J end lost 0 bases, and 9 bases lay between the germline ends. For the CDR3, the DNA is TGTGCCAGCAGCTTAGCGGGGGGATTCTCCTACGAGCAGTACTTC. Translated: CASSLAGGFSYEQYF.

This clone has only a few counts. The chain employs TRBV14 and TRBJ1-1; TRBD1 is a possible D gene (6 bases). With 1 base removed from V and 3 bases from J, the gap between germline ends came to 12 bases. Germline CDR1 and CDR2: SGHDN and FVKESK. The CDR3 runs to 15 residues. The CDR3 reads CASSQVKGGDTEAFF. The DNA for the CDR3 is TGTGCCAGCAGCCAAGTGAAGGGGGGAGACACTGAAGCTTTCTTT.

This clone was seen only a few times. V and J are TRBV7-2 and TRBJ2-1; 7 nucleotides line up with TRBD2. Per the germline V gene, CDR1 is SGHTA and CDR2 is FQGNSA. V trimming: 6 bases; J trimming: 2 bases; junction bases outside the gene matches: 7. The CDR3 runs to 15 residues. The CDR3 bases are TGTGCCAGCAGTTCCTCTAGCGGAACCTACAATGAGCAGTTCTTC. Protein: CASSSSSGTYNEQFF.

The rearrangement uses TRBV29-1 and TRBJ2-7; D is perhaps TRBD1 or TRBD2 (6 bases each). The V gene's germline CDR1 is SQVTM and CDR2 ANQGSEA. This CDR3 region has 12 residues. With 5 bases removed from V and 3 bases from J, the gap between germline ends came to 11 bases. The CDR3 DNA reads as TGCAGCGTTCGGGGGACACTCTACGAGCAGTACTTC. It codes for CSVRGTLYEQYF.

The chain uses TRBV19 and TRBJ2-2; D is uncertain. Trimming removed 4 bases at V and 6 bases at J, with 6 bases between. The germline gives CDR1 LNHDA, CDR2 SQIVND (reference sequence). The CDR3 length is 12 residues. CDR3 sequence (DNA): TGTGCCAGTAGTAATGTGGCCGGGGAGCTGTTTTTT. Protein product: CASSNVAGELFF. Together with reference TRBV19 and TRBJ2-2, the CDR3 gives the full variable domain: DGGITQSPKYLFRKEGQNVTLSCEQNLNHDAMYWYRQDPGQGLRLIYYSQIVNDFQKGDIAEGYSVSREKKESFPLTVTSAQKNPTAFYLCASSNVAGELFFGEGSRLTVL.

This clone was found a few times. The chain carries TRBV19 and TRBJ2-1; 9 bases fit TRBD2. The germline V gene encodes CDR1 LNHDA and CDR2 SQIVND (reference sequence). V shed 3 bases and J 4 bases; nucleotides not matched to a gene: 1. This CDR3 contains 14 residues. In nucleotides, the CDR3 is TGTGCCAGTAGTATCCTAGCGGGGTACAATGAGCAGTTCTTC. Its protein is CASSILAGYNEQFF.

The CDR3 region is CSAGQGNTGELFF. As DNA, the CDR3 is TGCAGCGCCGGACAGGGGAACACCGGGGAGCTGTTTTTT. The chain combines TRBV29-1 with TRBJ2-2; 8 positions match TRBD1. The V gene end was trimmed by 7 bases and the J gene end by 1 base; junction bases not matched to a gene: 2. This CDR3 is built from 13 residues. Germline CDR1 SQVTM, CDR2 ANQGSEA.

This clone was seen a few times. The chain uses TRBV15 and TRBJ2-7; maybe TRBD1 (5 bases). V was clipped by 0 bases and J by 2 bases, with 11 bases between them. CDR3 length equals 15 residues. The V gene's germline CDR1 is LNHNV and CDR2 YYDKDF (reference sequence). The chain's CDR3 is CATSRDPGMTYEQYF. CDR3 DNA sequence: TGTGCCACCAGCAGAGATCCAGGGATGACCTACGAGCAGTACTTC.

This clone was detected only a few times. As DNA, the CDR3 is TGTGCCAGCAGCTTAGGTCAGCTAGCGGTGAAAGAGACCCAGTACTTC. The encoded protein is CASSLGQLAVKETQYF. J is TRBJ2-5 and V is TRBV7-9; 7 positions agree with TRBD2. Germline V lookup: CDR1 SEHNR, CDR2 FQNEAQ (reference sequence). The CDR3 sequence is 16 residues long. The ends lost 1 base at V and 3 bases at J; junction bases unmatched: 8.

The CDR3 DNA sequence: TGTGCCAGCAGCCTGGACAGGGGCGGGGAGCTGTTTTTT. It translates to CASSLDRGGELFF. The rearrangement links TRBV7-2 to TRBJ2-2, with 9 bases fitting TRBD1. The CDR3 contains 13 residues. Losses at the gene ends were 5 bases for V and 7 bases for J; bases not matched to a gene: 2. Germline values: CDR1 SGHTA, CDR2 FQGNSA. Drawing the rest from reference TRBV7-2 and TRBJ2-2, the complete variable domain is GAGVSQSPSNKVTEKGKDVELRCDPISGHTALYWYRQSLGQGLEFLIYFQGNSAPDKSGLPSDRFSAERTGGSVSTLTIQRTQQEDSAVYLCASSLDRGGELFFGEGSRLTVL.